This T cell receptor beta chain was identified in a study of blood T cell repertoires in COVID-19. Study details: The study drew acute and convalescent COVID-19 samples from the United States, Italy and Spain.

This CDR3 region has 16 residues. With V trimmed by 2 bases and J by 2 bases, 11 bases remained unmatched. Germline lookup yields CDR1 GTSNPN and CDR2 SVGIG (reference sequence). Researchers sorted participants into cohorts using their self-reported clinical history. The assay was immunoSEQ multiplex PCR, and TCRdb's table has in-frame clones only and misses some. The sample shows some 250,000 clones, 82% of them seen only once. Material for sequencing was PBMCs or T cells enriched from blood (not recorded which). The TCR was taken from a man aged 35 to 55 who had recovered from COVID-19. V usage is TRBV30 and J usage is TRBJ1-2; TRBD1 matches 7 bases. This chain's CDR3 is CAWSTPGTATNYGYTF. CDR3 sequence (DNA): TGTGCCTGGAGTACACCCGGGACAGCTACGAACTATGGCTACACCTTC.